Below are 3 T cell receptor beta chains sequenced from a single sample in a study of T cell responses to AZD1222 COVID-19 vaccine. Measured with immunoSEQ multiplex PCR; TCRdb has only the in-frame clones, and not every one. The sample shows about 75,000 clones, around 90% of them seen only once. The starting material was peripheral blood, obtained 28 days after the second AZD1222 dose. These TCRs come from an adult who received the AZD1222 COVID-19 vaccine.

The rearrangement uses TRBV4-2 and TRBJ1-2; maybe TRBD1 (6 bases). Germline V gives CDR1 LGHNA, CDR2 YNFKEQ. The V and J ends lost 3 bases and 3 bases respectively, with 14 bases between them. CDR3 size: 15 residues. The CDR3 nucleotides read TGTGCCAGCAGCCAGGAAAGCAGGGGAGACTATGGCTACACCTTC. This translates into CASSQESRGDYGYTF.

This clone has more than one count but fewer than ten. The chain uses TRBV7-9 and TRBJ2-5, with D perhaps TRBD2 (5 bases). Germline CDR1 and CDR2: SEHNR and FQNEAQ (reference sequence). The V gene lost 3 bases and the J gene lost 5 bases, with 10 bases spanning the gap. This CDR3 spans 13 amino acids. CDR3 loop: CASSLGGRETQYF. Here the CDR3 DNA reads TGTGCCAGCAGCTTGGGCGGGCGGGAGACCCAGTACTTC.

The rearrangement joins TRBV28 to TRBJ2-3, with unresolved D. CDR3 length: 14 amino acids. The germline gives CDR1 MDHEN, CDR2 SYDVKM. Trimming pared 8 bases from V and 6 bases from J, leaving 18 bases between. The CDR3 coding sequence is TGTGCCAGCGGTTCTATGAAATCCAAGGATACGCAGTATTTT. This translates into CASGSMKSKDTQYF.